The next 10 T cell receptor beta chains were all read from a single sample in a study of cytomegalovirus exposure and HLA in healthy donors. The PCR was carried out with 60 Vbeta primers and 13 Jbeta primers. Assay: immunoSEQ multiplex PCR; the TCRdb copy retains only in-frame clones and omits some. Among about 250,000 clones listed, about 85% were seen once. The sequenced sample consisted of PBMCs. The receptors originated from a girl aged 2-15 years in good health and CMV-seronegative.

This clone was seen just once. V is TRBV30 and J is TRBJ2-1; 9 nucleotides match TRBD2. The CDR3 is 15 amino acids. V trimming: 2 bases; J trimming: 7 bases; junction bases outside the gene matches: 9. Germline-derived CDR1 and CDR2 are GTSNPN and SVGIG (reference sequence). CDR3 sequence (DNA): TGTGCCTGGAGTTGGGTTGGGCGGGGGGGTAATGAGCAGTTCTTC. This translates into CAWSWVGRGGNEQFF.

V and J are TRBV7-8 and TRBJ2-7; the match to TRBD2 covers 10 bases. The CDR3 has 15 amino acids. CDR1 SGHVS and CDR2 FQNEAQ come from the germline V gene. With V trimmed by 1 base and J by 3 bases, 3 bases remained unmatched. DNA for the CDR3: TGTGCCAGCAGCTTAGGGGCTAGCGGGAGCTACGAGCAGTACTTC. It yields the protein CASSLGASGSYEQYF.

V and J are TRBV2 and TRBJ2-7, with D possibly matching TRBD1 (7 bases). The CDR3 has 14 residues. The V end was cut by 6 bases, the J end by 2 bases, with 14 bases between. CDR1 and CDR2 (germline): SNHLY, FYNNEI. In DNA form, the CDR3 reads TGTGCCAGCAGGGGCAGGGGGGTCGCCTACGAGCAGTACTTC. It codes for CASRGRGVAYEQYF.

The chain uses TRBV2 and TRBJ2-4; a weak D match, TRBD1 (5 bases). The CDR3 is made up of 17 amino acids. Germline-derived CDR1 and CDR2 are SNHLY and FYNNEI. Deletions cut 6 bases from V and 3 bases from J, with 21 bases between. The CDR3 spells CASSPLPQKGNKNIQYF. DNA for the CDR3: TGTGCCAGCAGCCCACTCCCTCAGAAGGGGAACAAAAACATTCAGTACTTC. The full variable domain, rest sourced from reference TRBV2 and TRBJ2-4, is EPEVTQTPSHQVTQMGQEVILRCVPISNHLYFYWYRQILGQKVEFLVSFYNNEISEKSEIFDDQFSVERPDGSNFTLKIRSTKLEDSAMYFCASSPLPQKGNKNIQYFGAGTRLSVL.

This chain links TRBV18 with TRBJ1-5, with 11 bases aligning to TRBD1. The CDR3 is 17 amino acids. The germline V gene has CDR1 KGHSH and CDR2 LQKENI. The V segment lost 2 bases and the J segment 3 bases; nucleotides outside the gene matches: 6. CDR3 region: CASSPGQGAVINQPQHF. CDR3 DNA: TGTGCCAGCTCACCAGGACAGGGGGCGGTCATCAATCAGCCCCAGCATTTT.

The genes are TRBV7-9 and TRBJ1-5, with D possibly being TRBD1 (5 bases). Germline assignment: CDR1 SEHNR and CDR2 FQNEAQ (reference sequence). V was clipped by 6 bases and J by 1 base, with 10 bases between them. CDR3 size: 14 residues. The CDR3 DNA reads TGTGCCAGCAGTTCAGGGAAGAGCAATCAGCCCCAGCATTTT. Translated: CASSSGKSNQPQHF.

The chain couples TRBV19 to TRBJ1-6, with D unresolved. Trimming took 3 bases from V and 8 from J, leaving 14 bases between them. The CDR3 spans 15 residues. Germline lookup yields CDR1 LNHDA and CDR2 SQIVND (reference sequence). The CDR3 DNA sequence: TGTGCCAGTAGTATTAGCGACATTACATATTCACCCCTCCACTTT. This translates into CASSISDITYSPLHF.

The V gene is TRBV1, the J gene TRBJ2-1; the listed D gene, TRBD2, was not tested against the DNA. TRBV1 is shown as a pseudogene. This CDR3 is built from 20 residues. The CDR3 protein is CTGGSGGPLSLTKVYNEQFF. The CDR3 nucleotides are TGCACCGGAGGTTCGGGGGGACCTTTAAGTTTAACGAAGGTTTACAATGAGCAGTTCTTC.

The genes are TRBV27 and TRBJ2-5; D perhaps matches TRBD1 (6 bases). With 2 bases removed from V and 2 bases from J, the gap between germline ends came to 9 bases. Per the germline V gene, CDR1 is MNHEY and CDR2 is SMNVEV (reference sequence). The CDR3 extends over 14 amino acids. CDR3 amino acids: CASSLGQSQETQYF. As DNA, the CDR3 is TGTGCCAGCAGTTTAGGACAGTCTCAAGAGACCCAGTACTTC.

J is TRBJ2-1 and V is TRBV6-1; TRBD2 matches at 9 bases. The germline V gene encodes CDR1 MNHNS and CDR2 SASEGT. The CDR3 has 20 residues. V was pared by 2 bases and J by 1 base, with 15 bases of the junction left unmatched. The chain's CDR3 is CASSEFLGGRAPNSYNEQFF. CDR3 DNA: TGTGCCAGCAGTGAATTCCTTGGCGGGAGGGCCCCTAATTCCTACAATGAGCAGTTCTTC.